The clone carrying this TCR beta chain was counted a single time. Germline V gives CDR1 SGHRS, CDR2 YFSETQ. This CDR3 region has 15 residues. Germline trimming cut 0 bases from V and 3 bases from J; bases unmatched to any gene: 3. This table comes from immunoSEQ multiplex PCR, and its TCRdb copy is limited to in-frame clones, with some not included. This table holds roughly 4,000 clones, 80% to 95% found once. The sample belongs to a study of T cells and Merkel cell carcinoma outcomes. The receptor's source is a human donor with Merkel cell carcinoma. Sequenced input: tumor tissue from Merkel cell carcinoma. V gene TRBV5-1 combines with J gene TRBJ2-5; 9 bases map to TRBD2. CDR3: CASSLGLAEEETQYF. CDR3 DNA sequence: TGCGCCAGCAGCTTGGGACTAGCGGAAGAAGAGACCCAGTACTTC.